This entry is about one TCR beta chain. Its antigen is unknown. The record originates from a study of cytomegalovirus exposure and HLA in healthy donors. This CDR3 contains 13 residues. The germline V gene has CDR1 SEHNR and CDR2 FQNEAQ (reference sequence). V was cut by 2 bases and J by 1 base, with 5 bases left in between. Primers for the PCR totalled 60 Vbeta and 13 Jbeta. Sequencing was performed with immunoSEQ multiplex PCR; in TCRdb, only in-frame clones are kept and a portion is missing. Among approximately 100,000 clones listed, 66% were seen once. Study conclusions and caveats: Roughly even sequencing depth across donors was the assumption behind the presence/absence analyses.

The sample consisted of PBMCs. V is TRBV7-9 and J is TRBJ1-2; D is possibly TRBD1 (5 bases). The origin of this receptor is a woman between 45 and 65 years old in good health and CMV-seronegative. The DNA for the CDR3 is TGTGCCAGCAGCTTACAGGGTAACTATGGCTACACCTTC. Translating gives CASSLQGNYGYTF.